This is a list of T cell receptor beta chains from one sample in a study of spatial heterogeneity in lung cancer. In TCRdb, the 5' RACE reads were re-called with MiXCR into one record per CDR3 protein. Of about 48,000 distinct CDR3 sequences in the sample, under 6% were seen once. The starting material was PBMCs, obtained at surgery. These receptors were collected from a male donor with early-stage non-small cell lung cancer. Both conserved end residues are part of each CDR3. Each record gives: J gene, V gene, D gene, clone size, CDR3 protein, CDR3 DNA. D genes are given only for firm matches. Clone size, where shown, is once, few, many, or a class for clones that have expanded.

J gene: TRBJ2-7; V gene: TRBV9; D gene: -; clone size: many; CDR3 protein: CASSVDPAATEQYF; CDR3 DNA: TGTGCCAGCAGCGTAGACCCAGCGGCTACCGAGCAGTACTTC
J gene: TRBJ2-2; V gene: TRBV2; D gene: -; clone size: many; CDR3 protein: CASRGVTRELFF; CDR3 DNA: TGTGCCAGCAGAGGGGTCACCCGGGAGCTGTTTTTT
J gene: TRBJ2-7; V gene: TRBV6-2/TRBV6-3; D gene: -; clone size: many; CDR3 protein: CASRLWGAREQYF; CDR3 DNA: TGTGCCAGCAGGCTCTGGGGGGCCCGGGAGCAGTACTTC
J gene: TRBJ2-7; V gene: TRBV7-2; D gene: -; clone size: -; CDR3 protein: CASSLAAGYYEQYF; CDR3 DNA: TGTGCCAGCAGCTTAGCGGCAGGGTATTACGAGCAGTACTTC
J gene: TRBJ2-3; V gene: TRBV4-1; D gene: TRBD2; clone size: many; CDR3 protein: CASSQGAGGWDTQYF; CDR3 DNA: TGCGCCAGCAGCCAAGGAGCGGGAGGCTGGGATACGCAGTATTTT
J gene: TRBJ1-5; V gene: TRBV6-1; D gene: TRBD1; clone size: many; CDR3 protein: CASSEGTGAFNQPQHF; CDR3 DNA: TGTGCCAGCAGTGAAGGGACAGGGGCCTTCAATCAGCCCCAGCATTTT
J gene: TRBJ2-7; V gene: TRBV3-1; D gene: -; clone size: many; CDR3 protein: CASSQARRREQYF; CDR3 DNA: TGTGCCAGCAGCCAGGCCCGCAGACGTGAGCAGTACTTC
J gene: TRBJ2-3; V gene: TRBV29-1; D gene: -; clone size: many; CDR3 protein: CSVARSSTDTQYF; CDR3 DNA: TGCAGCGTTGCGCGGAGCAGCACAGATACGCAGTATTTT
J gene: TRBJ1-4; V gene: TRBV30; D gene: -; clone size: many; CDR3 protein: CAWSRGEKLFF; CDR3 DNA: TGTGCCTGGAGTAGAGGTGAAAAACTGTTTTTT
J gene: TRBJ2-1; V gene: TRBV11-2; D gene: -; clone size: many; CDR3 protein: CASSLRAGWSYNEQFF; CDR3 DNA: TGTGCCAGCAGCTTACGGGCGGGTTGGTCCTACAATGAGCAGTTCTTC
J gene: TRBJ1-2; V gene: TRBV29-1; D gene: -; clone size: many; CDR3 protein: CSVVLAVNYGYTF; CDR3 DNA: TGCAGCGTTGTGTTAGCGGTGAACTATGGCTACACCTTC
J gene: TRBJ2-3; V gene: TRBV12-3/TRBV12-4; D gene: -; clone size: many; CDR3 protein: CASRQGTDTQYF; CDR3 DNA: TGTGCCAGCAGACAGGGCACAGATACGCAGTATTTT
J gene: TRBJ2-1; V gene: TRBV20-1; D gene: -; clone size: many; CDR3 protein: CSALLAQGIGNEQFF; CDR3 DNA: TGCAGTGCTCTCTTGGCGCAGGGGATCGGCAATGAGCAGTTCTTC
J gene: TRBJ2-3; V gene: TRBV2; D gene: -; clone size: many; CDR3 protein: CASSFIGGSTDTQYF; CDR3 DNA: TGTGCCAGCAGTTTCATTGGCGGAAGCACAGATACGCAGTATTTT
J gene: TRBJ1-1; V gene: TRBV7-2; D gene: -; clone size: many; CDR3 protein: CASSSSGGNTEAFF; CDR3 DNA: TGTGCCAGCAGCTCAAGCGGGGGAAACACTGAAGCTTTCTTT
J gene: TRBJ1-2; V gene: TRBV28; D gene: -; clone size: many; CDR3 protein: CASSNSGDGFYGYTF; CDR3 DNA: TGTGCCAGCAGTAATTCTGGGGACGGCTTCTATGGCTACACCTTC
J gene: TRBJ2-1; V gene: TRBV20-1; D gene: TRBD2; clone size: few; CDR3 protein: CSASVLAGGGGSYNEQFF; CDR3 DNA: TGCAGTGCTAGCGTCCTAGCGGGAGGAGGTGGCTCCTACAATGAGCAGTTCTTC
J gene: TRBJ2-5; V gene: TRBV7-9; D gene: -; clone size: many; CDR3 protein: CASSPPTPQETQYF; CDR3 DNA: TGTGCCAGCAGCCCCCCCACCCCACAAGAGACCCAGTACTTC
J gene: TRBJ2-3; V gene: TRBV4-2; D gene: TRBD2; clone size: many; CDR3 protein: CASSQGLSGRAQDTQYF; CDR3 DNA: TGTGCCAGCAGCCAAGGACTCAGCGGGAGGGCCCAAGATACGCAGTATTTT
J gene: TRBJ2-7; V gene: TRBV10-3; D gene: -; clone size: many; CDR3 protein: CAISGQGAYEQYF; CDR3 DNA: TGTGCCATCAGTGGGCAGGGAGCCTACGAGCAGTACTTC
J gene: TRBJ1-3; V gene: TRBV6-5; D gene: -; clone size: many; CDR3 protein: CASSYQLSGNTIYF; CDR3 DNA: TGTGCCAGCAGTTATCAGCTCTCTGGAAACACCATATATTTT
J gene: TRBJ2-7; V gene: TRBV9; D gene: TRBD1; clone size: many; CDR3 protein: CASSPRTGGFSYEQYF; CDR3 DNA: TGTGCCAGCAGCCCGCGGACAGGGGGTTTTTCCTACGAGCAGTACTTC
J gene: TRBJ2-5; V gene: TRBV10-3; D gene: -; clone size: many; CDR3 protein: CAISDGQLQETQYF; CDR3 DNA: TGTGCCATCAGCGATGGACAGTTACAAGAGACCCAGTACTTC
J gene: TRBJ2-7; V gene: TRBV20-1; D gene: TRBD1; clone size: many; CDR3 protein: CSAFRTGGVREQYF; CDR3 DNA: TGCAGTGCTTTTCGGACAGGGGGGGTAAGGGAGCAGTACTTC
J gene: TRBJ1-1; V gene: TRBV20-1; D gene: -; clone size: many; CDR3 protein: CSASRGLTEAFF; CDR3 DNA: TGCAGTGCCAGCCGGGGGCTTACTGAAGCTTTCTTT
J gene: TRBJ2-2; V gene: TRBV2; D gene: -; clone size: many; CDR3 protein: CASSESLSNTGELFF; CDR3 DNA: TGTGCCAGCAGTGAGTCCCTATCGAACACCGGGGAGCTGTTTTTT
J gene: TRBJ2-3; V gene: TRBV9; D gene: TRBD2; clone size: many; CDR3 protein: CASSPGTSDYLDTQYF; CDR3 DNA: TGTGCCAGCAGCCCGGGGACTAGCGATTATTTAGATACGCAGTATTTT
J gene: TRBJ2-2; V gene: TRBV7-9; D gene: -; clone size: medium-sized; CDR3 protein: CASRGVTTNTGELFF; CDR3 DNA: TGTGCCAGCAGAGGGGTTACAACGAACACCGGGGAGCTGTTTTTT
J gene: TRBJ2-7; V gene: TRBV2; D gene: -; clone size: -; CDR3 protein: CASSPAGLALTYEQYF; CDR3 DNA: TGTGCCAGCAGTCCAGCGGGCCTAGCGCTCACCTACGAGCAGTACTTC
J gene: TRBJ1-1; V gene: TRBV28; D gene: -; clone size: many; CDR3 protein: CASSSGNTEAFF; CDR3 DNA: TGTGCCAGCAGTTCAGGGAACACTGAAGCTTTCTTT
J gene: TRBJ2-5; V gene: TRBV6-1; D gene: TRBD2; clone size: many; CDR3 protein: CASSWTSSTSETQYF; CDR3 DNA: TGTGCCAGCAGTTGGACTAGCTCCACCTCAGAGACCCAGTACTTC
J gene: TRBJ2-1; V gene: TRBV10-2; D gene: -; clone size: many; CDR3 protein: CASMVTGSYNEQFF; CDR3 DNA: TGCGCCAGCATGGTGACAGGCTCCTACAATGAGCAGTTCTTC
J gene: TRBJ2-7; V gene: TRBV12-3/TRBV12-4; D gene: -; clone size: many; CDR3 protein: CASSFSDTEQYF; CDR3 DNA: TGTGCCAGCAGTTTCAGTGACACTGAGCAGTACTTC